This passage covers 16 T cell receptor beta chains from one sample sequenced in a study of CD8+CD57+ T cells in acquired aplastic anemia. Sequenced patients had shown CD8+CD57+ cell expansion by flow cytometry. The TCR beta profiling, which covered VDJ combination and CDR3 sequence, was carried out using genomic DNA as the template. MiXCR, applied by TCRdb to the reads, yields one record per CDR3 protein. The sample lists about 160,000 distinct CDR3 sequences; 45% to 50% were seen once. The sample consisted of sorted CD4+, CD8+, or CD8+CD57+ T cells (not recorded which) from PBMCs. The receptors derive from a human donor with aplastic anemia.

This clonotype showed up many times. The V gene is TRBV29-1, the J gene TRBJ2-7, with TRBD2 matching 11 bases. The CDR3 has 15 residues. The V and J ends lost 6 bases and 2 bases, in that order; junction bases with no gene match: 9. CDR1 and CDR2 from the germline V gene are SQVTM and ANQGSEA. The CDR3 nucleotides read TGCAGCGTCACGGGGCTAGCGGGAGGTCCCTACGAGCAGTACTTC. Amino acid sequence: CSVTGLAGGPYEQYF.

The chain uses TRBV4-3 and TRBJ1-6; unclear D gene. The CDR3 extends over 14 amino acids. Trimming removed 0 bases from V and 6 bases from J, with 6 bases in between. Germline V gene data show CDR1 as LGHNA and CDR2 as YSLEER. Here the CDR3 reads CASSQDFSNSPLHF. Here the CDR3 DNA reads TGCGCCAGCAGCCAAGACTTCAGTAATTCACCCCTCCACTTT.

This clonotype occurred many times. The chain employs TRBV4-1 and TRBJ2-3, with a weak D call TRBD2 (5 bases). The germline gives CDR1 MGHRA, CDR2 YSYEKL. V lost 2 bases and J lost 0, with 9 bases in between. The CDR3 spans 15 residues. This CDR3 reads CASSQLAPSTDTQYF. CDR3 nucleotide sequence: TGCGCCAGCAGCCAACTAGCTCCCAGCACAGATACGCAGTATTTT.

This clonotype was picked up many times. The rearrangement links TRBV14 to TRBJ1-1; 7 positions agree with TRBD1. In germline, CDR1 is SGHDN, CDR2 FVKESK. The junction had 11 bases not matched to a gene; V was cut back by 4 bases and J by 0 bases. The CDR3 totals 17 residues. The CDR3 sequence is CASSRRDSLDMNTEAFF. In DNA form, the CDR3 reads TGTGCCAGCAGCCGCCGGGACAGCCTAGACATGAACACTGAAGCTTTCTTT.

This clonotype turned up a few times. The gene calls are TRBV24-1 and TRBJ1-2, with D uncertain. The CDR3 sequence is 14 residues long. Per the germline V gene, CDR1 is KGHDR and CDR2 is SFDVKD. The V gene lost 3 bases and the J gene lost 4 bases, with 11 bases spanning the gap. Written as DNA, the CDR3 is TGTGCCACCAGTGATAGCAGACGGGGCTATGGCTACACCTTC. Protein: CATSDSRRGYGYTF.

The chain uses TRBV19 and TRBJ1-1; no definite D call. V shed 7 bases and J shed 1 base, with 10 bases lying between them. Germline V gives CDR1 LNHDA, CDR2 SQIVND (reference sequence). This CDR3 contains 13 residues. For the CDR3, the DNA is TGTGCCAGTACGCTACGGCGGAACACTGAAGCTTTCTTT. This gives the protein CASTLRRNTEAFF.

The chain combines TRBV20-1 with TRBJ2-2; 7 positions agree with TRBD2. CDR3 length: 16 amino acids. V shed 5 bases and J 4 bases; nucleotides not matched to a gene: 13. Germline CDR1 is DFQATT and CDR2 is SNEGSKA (reference sequence). The CDR3 protein is CSARGGLEAGTGELFF. CDR3 in DNA: TGCAGTGCTCGCGGCGGACTAGAAGCGGGCACCGGGGAGCTGTTTTTT.

This sequence joins TRBV12-3 or TRBV12-4 and TRBJ2-5; 7 bases are a match to TRBD1. The J call is doubtful: the DNA matches TRBJ2-7 better. CDR3 length: 15 residues. CDR3 sequence (DNA): TGTGCCAGCAGTAGCGGACAGGCCCTATCCTACGAGCAGTACTTC. This encodes CASSSGQALSYEQYF.

The table lists this clonotype with many counts. The rearrangement uses TRBV6-4 and TRBJ1-1; weak D call: TRBD1 (5 bases). The V gene's germline CDR1 is MRHNA and CDR2 SNTAGT. Trimming stripped 3 bases from V and 0 bases from J, with 5 bases between. The CDR3 covers 13 residues. In DNA, the CDR3 is TGTGCCAGCAGTGAAGGGGTGAACACTGAAGCTTTCTTT. Protein product: CASSEGVNTEAFF.

This clonotype showed up just a few times. This chain uses TRBV7-2 with TRBJ1-4, with no clear D. The CDR3 runs 13 residues. With 2 bases removed from V and 5 bases from J, the gap between germline ends came to 6 bases. CDR1 is SGHTA and CDR2 is FQGNSA in the germline V gene. The CDR3 sequence is CASSLRHNEKLFF. DNA of the CDR3: TGTGCCAGCAGCTTACGCCACAATGAAAAACTGTTTTTT.

This clonotype was observed once. The chain joins TRBV11-2 to TRBJ2-2; 7 nucleotides match TRBD1. The CDR3 consists of 17 residues. V lost 6 bases and J lost 3; bases outside the gene matches: 13. Germline V gene lookup returns CDR1 SGHAT and CDR2 FQNNGV. CDR3 loop: CASRRRIGGQDTGELFF. DNA of the CDR3: TGTGCCAGCAGGCGACGTATAGGGGGCCAGGACACCGGGGAGCTGTTTTTT. Together with reference TRBV11-2 and TRBJ2-2, the CDR3 gives the full variable domain: EAGVAQSPRYKIIEKRQSVAFWCNPISGHATLYWYQQILGQGPKLLIQFQNNGVVDDSQLPKDRFSAERLKGVDSTLKIQPAKLEDSAVYLCASRRRIGGQDTGELFFGEGSRLTVL.

V gene TRBV24-1 combines with J gene TRBJ1-2; no firm D call. Trimming took off 6 bases at V and 4 bases at J, with 20 bases between the two ends. The CDR3 is made up of 16 amino acids. Germline V gene data show CDR1 as KGHDR and CDR2 as SFDVKD. The CDR3 here is CATSLDAGEQFYGYTF. The CDR3 bases are TGTGCCACCAGTTTAGATGCGGGTGAGCAGTTCTATGGCTACACCTTC.

This clonotype was picked up many times. The J gene is TRBJ2-7, the V gene TRBV2; TRBD2 aligns across 8 bases. Germline-derived CDR1 and CDR2 are SNHLY and FYNNEI. Trimming cost V 5 bases and J 5 bases; bases outside gene matches: 11. The CDR3 contains 15 residues. CDR3: CASSPPEGLVDEQYF. CDR3 bases: TGTGCCAGCAGTCCACCCGAGGGACTAGTAGACGAGCAGTACTTC.

The chain has TRBV24-1 and TRBJ1-1; TRBD1 is a possible D gene (5 bases). The V end lost 5 bases, the J end lost 5 bases, and 8 bases lay between the germline ends. Germline values: CDR1 KGHDR, CDR2 SFDVKD. CDR3 length equals 12 residues. The CDR3 nucleotides read TGTGCCACCAGTGGGGGGAATACTGAAGCTTTCTTT. Its translation is CATSGGNTEAFF.

The V and J genes are TRBV2 and TRBJ2-1; TRBD1 might be the D (5 bases). Trimming took off 4 bases at V and 7 bases at J, with 17 bases between the two ends. Germline-derived CDR1 and CDR2 are SNHLY and FYNNEI. This CDR3 region has 15 residues. The CDR3 DNA reads as TGTGCCAGCAGTGTCTTTTCAGGGTTGGAGAATGAGCAGTTCTTC. This translates into CASSVFSGLENEQFF.

This clonotype showed up many times. The chain uses TRBV6-5 and TRBJ1-5; the D is unclear. V gave up 2 bases and J gave up 0 bases, with 5 bases separating them. The germline V gene encodes CDR1 MNHEY and CDR2 SVGAGI. The CDR3 runs to 14 residues. The CDR3 region is CASSYRASNQPQHF. CDR3 DNA: TGTGCCAGCAGTTACCGGGCTAGCAATCAGCCCCAGCATTTT.